This T cell receptor beta chain is drawn from a study of cytomegalovirus exposure and HLA in healthy donors. Study outcomes and limitations: CMV serostatus was the only immune exposure information that was available. Presence/absence analyses rested on an assumption that sequencing depth was roughly uniform across donors.

With 60 Vbeta and 13 Jbeta primers, the PCR was carried out. Assay: immunoSEQ multiplex PCR; the TCRdb copy retains only in-frame clones and omits some. This repertoire shows under 200,000 clones, 70% to 85% found once; its top ten account for 5% to 7%. This cohort consisted of healthy bone marrow donors. Germline assignment: CDR1 MNHEY and CDR2 SVGAGI. V was trimmed by 6 bases and J by 10 bases, leaving 13 bases between them. This CDR3 is 12 amino acids long. For this clone: Its antigen remains unknown.

The origin of this receptor is a man aged 50 to 59 in good health and CMV-seropositive. The sequenced sample consisted of PBMCs. The genes are TRBV6-5 and TRBJ2-1; TRBD2 might be the D (5 bases). CDR3 sequence (DNA): TGTGCCAGCAGAACACTAGTGGGGGAGCAGTTCTTC. Translated: CASRTLVGEQFF.